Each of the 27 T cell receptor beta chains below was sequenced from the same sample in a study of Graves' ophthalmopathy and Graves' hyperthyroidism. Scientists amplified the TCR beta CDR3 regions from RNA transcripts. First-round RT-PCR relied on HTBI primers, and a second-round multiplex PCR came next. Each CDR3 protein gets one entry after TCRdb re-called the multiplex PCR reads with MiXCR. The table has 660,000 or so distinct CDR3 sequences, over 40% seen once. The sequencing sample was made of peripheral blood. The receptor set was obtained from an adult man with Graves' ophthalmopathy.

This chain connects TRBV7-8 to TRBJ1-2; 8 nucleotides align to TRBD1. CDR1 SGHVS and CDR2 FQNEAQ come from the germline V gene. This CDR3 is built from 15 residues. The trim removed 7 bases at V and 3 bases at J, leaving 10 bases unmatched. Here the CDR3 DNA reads TGTGCCAGCAACGCACGGGGACAGGCGGACTATGGCTACACCTTC. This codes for CASNARGQADYGYTF.

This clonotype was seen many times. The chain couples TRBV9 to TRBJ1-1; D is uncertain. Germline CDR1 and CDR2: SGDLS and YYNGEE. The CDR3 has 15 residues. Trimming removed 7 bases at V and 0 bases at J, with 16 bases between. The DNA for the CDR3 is TGTGCCAGCTCTTCTGGAGAGTTCATGAACACTGAAGCTTTCTTT. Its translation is CASSSGEFMNTEAFF.

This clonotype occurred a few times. In nucleotides, the CDR3 is TGCAGTGCTAGAGATATTTTCTATGGCTACACCTTC. Translation gives CSARDIFYGYTF. The chain employs TRBV20-1 and TRBJ1-2, with D hard to call. The CDR3 covers 12 residues. V was shortened by 0 bases and J by 4 bases, with 6 bases between the two germline ends. CDR1 DFQATT and CDR2 SNEGSKA come from the germline V gene (reference sequence).

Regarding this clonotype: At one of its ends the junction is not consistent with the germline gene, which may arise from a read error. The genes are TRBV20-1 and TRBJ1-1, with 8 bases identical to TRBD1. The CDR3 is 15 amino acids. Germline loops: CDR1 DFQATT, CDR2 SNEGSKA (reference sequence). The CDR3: CSARLTGEANTEASF. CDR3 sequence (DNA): TGCAGTGCTAGATTGACAGGGGAGGCGAACACTGAAGCTTCCTTT.

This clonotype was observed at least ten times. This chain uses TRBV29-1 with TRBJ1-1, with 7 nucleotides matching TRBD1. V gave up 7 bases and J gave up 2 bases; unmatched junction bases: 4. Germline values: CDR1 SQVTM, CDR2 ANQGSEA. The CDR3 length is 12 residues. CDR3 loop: CSGNRGNTEAFF. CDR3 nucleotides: TGCAGCGGCAACAGGGGTAACACTGAAGCTTTCTTT.

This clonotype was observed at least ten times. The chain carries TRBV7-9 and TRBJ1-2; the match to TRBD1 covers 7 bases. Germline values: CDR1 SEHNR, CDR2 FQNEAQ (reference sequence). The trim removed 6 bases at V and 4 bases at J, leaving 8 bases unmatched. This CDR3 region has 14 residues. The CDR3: CASSPGQASYGYTF. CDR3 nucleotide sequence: TGTGCCAGCAGTCCCGGACAGGCCAGCTATGGCTACACCTTC.

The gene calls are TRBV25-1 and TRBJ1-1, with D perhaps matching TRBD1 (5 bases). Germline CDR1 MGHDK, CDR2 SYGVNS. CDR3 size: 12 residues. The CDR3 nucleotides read TGTGCTACCCGGGACGCTCCCACTGAAGCTTTCTTT. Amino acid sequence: CATRDAPTEAFF. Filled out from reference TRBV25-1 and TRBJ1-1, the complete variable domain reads EADIYQTPRYLVIGTGKKITLECSQTMGHDKMYWYQQDPGMELHLIHYSYGVNSTEKGDLSSESTVSRIRTEHFPLTLESARPSHTSQYLCATRDAPTEAFFGQGTRLTVV.

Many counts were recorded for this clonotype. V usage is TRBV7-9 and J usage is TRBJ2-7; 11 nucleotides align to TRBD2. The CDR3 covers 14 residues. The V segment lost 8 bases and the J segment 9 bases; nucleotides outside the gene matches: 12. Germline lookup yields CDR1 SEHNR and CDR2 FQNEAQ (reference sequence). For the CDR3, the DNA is TGTGCCAGCTCTAGTGGGGGGACTAGCGGTTTGCAGTACTTC. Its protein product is CASSSGGTSGLQYF.

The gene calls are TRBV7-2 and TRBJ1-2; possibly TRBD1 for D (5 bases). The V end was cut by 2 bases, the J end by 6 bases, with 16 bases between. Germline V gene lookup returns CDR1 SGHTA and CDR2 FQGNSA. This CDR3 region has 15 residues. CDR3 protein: CTSSLMAGPYHGYTF. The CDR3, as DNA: TGTACCAGCAGCTTAATGGCAGGGCCGTACCATGGCTACACCTTC.

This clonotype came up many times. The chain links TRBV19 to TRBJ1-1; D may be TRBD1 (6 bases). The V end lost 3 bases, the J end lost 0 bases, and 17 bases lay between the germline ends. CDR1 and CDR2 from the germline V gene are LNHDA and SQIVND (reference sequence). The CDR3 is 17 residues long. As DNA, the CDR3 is TGTGCCAGTAGTATCTCGAGGGCGGGACAACTGAACACTGAAGCTTTCTTT. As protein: CASSISRAGQLNTEAFF.

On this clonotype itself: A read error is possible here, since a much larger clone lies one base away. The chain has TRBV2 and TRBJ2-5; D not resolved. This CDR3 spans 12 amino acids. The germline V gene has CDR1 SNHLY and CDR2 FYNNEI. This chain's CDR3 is CASNTPREAQYF. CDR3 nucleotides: TGTGCCAGCAACACGCCCCGAGAGGCCCAGTACTTC.

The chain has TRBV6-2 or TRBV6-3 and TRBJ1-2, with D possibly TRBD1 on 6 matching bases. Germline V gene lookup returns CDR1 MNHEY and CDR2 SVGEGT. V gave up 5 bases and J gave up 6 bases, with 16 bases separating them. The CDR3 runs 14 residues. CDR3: CASSNPPAGDGYTF. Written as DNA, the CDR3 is TGTGCCAGCAGTAACCCACCCGCAGGGGATGGCTACACCTTC.

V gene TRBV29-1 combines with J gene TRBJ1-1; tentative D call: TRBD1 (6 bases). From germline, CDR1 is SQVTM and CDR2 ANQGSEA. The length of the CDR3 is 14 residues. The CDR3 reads CSASPATGNTEAFF. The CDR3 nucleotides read TGCAGTGCCAGTCCCGCGACAGGGAACACTGAAGCTTTCTTT.

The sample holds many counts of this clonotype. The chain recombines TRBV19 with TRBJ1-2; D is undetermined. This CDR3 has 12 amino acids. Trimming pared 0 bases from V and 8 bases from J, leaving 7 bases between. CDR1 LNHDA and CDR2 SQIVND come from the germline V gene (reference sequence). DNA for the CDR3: TGTGCCAGTAGTATAGACCTCACGGGCTACACCTTC. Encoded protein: CASSIDLTGYTF.

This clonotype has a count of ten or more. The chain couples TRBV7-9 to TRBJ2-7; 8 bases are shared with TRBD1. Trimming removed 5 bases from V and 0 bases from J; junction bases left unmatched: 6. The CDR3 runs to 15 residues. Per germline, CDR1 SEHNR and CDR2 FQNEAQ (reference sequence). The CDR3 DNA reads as TGTGCCAGCAGCGGACAGGGATCCTCCTCCTACGAGCAGTACTTC. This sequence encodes CASSGQGSSSYEQYF.

The CDR3 here is CSVEERTGGNTIYF. CDR3 DNA: TGCAGCGTTGAGGAGAGGACAGGGGGAAACACCATATATTTT. This rearrangement joins TRBV29-1 to TRBJ1-3; 8 nucleotides align to TRBD1. V gave up 3 bases and J gave up 4 bases; unmatched junction bases: 5. Germline V gene lookup returns CDR1 SQVTM and CDR2 ANQGSEA. This CDR3 region has 14 residues.

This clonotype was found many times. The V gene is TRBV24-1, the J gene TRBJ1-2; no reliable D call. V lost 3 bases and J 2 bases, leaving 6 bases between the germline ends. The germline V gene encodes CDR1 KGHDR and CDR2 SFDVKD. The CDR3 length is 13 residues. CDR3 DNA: TGTGCCACCAGTGATCAGGAGAACTATGGCTACACCTTC. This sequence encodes CATSDQENYGYTF.

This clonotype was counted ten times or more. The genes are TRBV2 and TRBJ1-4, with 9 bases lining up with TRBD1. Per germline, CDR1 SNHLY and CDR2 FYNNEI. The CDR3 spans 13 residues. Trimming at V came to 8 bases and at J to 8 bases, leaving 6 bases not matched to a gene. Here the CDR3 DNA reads TGTGCCAGCTACAGGGGGCGTGGAGAAAAACTGTTTTTT. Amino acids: CASYRGRGEKLFF.

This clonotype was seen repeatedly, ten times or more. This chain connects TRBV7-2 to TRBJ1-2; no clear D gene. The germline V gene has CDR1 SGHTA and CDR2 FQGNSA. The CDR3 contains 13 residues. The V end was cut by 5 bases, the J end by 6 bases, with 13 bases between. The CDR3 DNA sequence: TGTGCCAGCAGCCTATGGACCGCAAATGGCTACACCTTC. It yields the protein CASSLWTANGYTF.

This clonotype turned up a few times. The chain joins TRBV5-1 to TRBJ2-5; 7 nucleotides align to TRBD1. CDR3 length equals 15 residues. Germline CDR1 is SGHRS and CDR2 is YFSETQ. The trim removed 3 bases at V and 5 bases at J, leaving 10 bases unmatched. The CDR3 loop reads CASSSERGRGETQYF. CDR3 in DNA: TGCGCCAGCAGCTCCGAAAGGGGGCGAGGGGAGACCCAGTACTTC.

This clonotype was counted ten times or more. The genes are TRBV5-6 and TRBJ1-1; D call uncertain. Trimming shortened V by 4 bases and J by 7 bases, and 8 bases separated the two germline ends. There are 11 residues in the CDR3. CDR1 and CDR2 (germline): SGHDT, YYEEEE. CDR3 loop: CASSRHNEAFF. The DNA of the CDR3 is TGTGCCAGCAGCAGACATAATGAAGCTTTCTTT.

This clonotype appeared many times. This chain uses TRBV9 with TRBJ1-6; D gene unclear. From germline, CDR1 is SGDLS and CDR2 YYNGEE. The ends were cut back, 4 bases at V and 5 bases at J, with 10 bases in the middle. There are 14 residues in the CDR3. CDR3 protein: CASSTQSDNSPLHF. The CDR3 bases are TGTGCCAGCAGCACACAGAGCGATAATTCACCCCTCCACTTT.

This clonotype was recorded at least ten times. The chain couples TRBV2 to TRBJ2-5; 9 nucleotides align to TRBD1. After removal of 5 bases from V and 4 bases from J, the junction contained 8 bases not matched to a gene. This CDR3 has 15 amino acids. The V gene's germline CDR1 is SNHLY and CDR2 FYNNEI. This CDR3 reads CASSWTGANGETQYF. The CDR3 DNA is TGTGCCAGCAGTTGGACAGGGGCAAATGGAGAGACCCAGTACTTC. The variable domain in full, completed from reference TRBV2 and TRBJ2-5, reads EPEVTQTPSHQVTQMGQEVILRCVPISNHLYFYWYRQILGQKVEFLVSFYNNEISEKSEIFDDQFSVERPDGSNFTLKIRSTKLEDSAMYFCASSWTGANGETQYFGPGTRLLVL.

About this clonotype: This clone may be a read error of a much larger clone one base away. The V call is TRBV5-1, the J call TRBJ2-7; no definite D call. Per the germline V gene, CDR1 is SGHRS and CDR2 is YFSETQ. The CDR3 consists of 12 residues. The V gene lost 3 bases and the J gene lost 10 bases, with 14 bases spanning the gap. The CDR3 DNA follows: TGCGCCAGCAGCTCGGACCGTCCGGATCAGTACTTC. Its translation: CASSSDRPDQYF.

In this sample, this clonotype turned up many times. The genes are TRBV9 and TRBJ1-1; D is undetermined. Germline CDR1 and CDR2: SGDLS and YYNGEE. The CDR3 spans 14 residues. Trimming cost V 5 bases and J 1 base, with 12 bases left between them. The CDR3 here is CASRGGNGNTEAFF. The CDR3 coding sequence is TGTGCCAGCAGGGGTGGGAATGGGAACACTGAAGCTTTCTTT.

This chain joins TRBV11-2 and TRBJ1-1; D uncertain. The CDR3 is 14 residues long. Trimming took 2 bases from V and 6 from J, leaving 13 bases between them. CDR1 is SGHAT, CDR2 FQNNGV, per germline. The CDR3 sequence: CASSLLIAAPEAFF. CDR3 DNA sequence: TGTGCCAGCAGCTTACTCATCGCGGCGCCTGAAGCTTTCTTT.

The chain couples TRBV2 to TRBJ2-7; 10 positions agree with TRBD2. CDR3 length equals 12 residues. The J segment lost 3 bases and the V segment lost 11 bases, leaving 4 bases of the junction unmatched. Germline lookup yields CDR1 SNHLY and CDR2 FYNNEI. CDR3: CAAGTSDYEQYF. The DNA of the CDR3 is TGTGCCGCCGGGACTAGCGACTACGAGCAGTACTTC.